The 7 T cell receptor beta chains in this list originate from one sample, sequenced in a study of shared T cell receptors in the human thymus. Profiling relied on immunoSEQ multiplex PCR, and the TCRdb table lists in-frame clones only, not all of them. This sample has 550,000 to 800,000 clones, with approximately 85% found just once. This same sample was also taken into another study, of human thymus T cells.

The specimen was thymocytes. The receptors stem from a girl under three years old with a congenital heart defect.

The chain joins TRBV10-3 to TRBJ2-5; 14 bases fit TRBD2. CDR3 size: 20 residues. Germline lookup yields CDR1 ENHRY and CDR2 SYGVKD. The V gene end was trimmed by 0 bases and the J gene end by 5 bases; junction bases not matched to a gene: 14. CDR3 in amino acids: CAISESGLAGGPTCLETQYF. Here the CDR3 DNA reads TGTGCCATCAGTGAGTCTGGACTAGCGGGGGGCCCTACATGTCTGGAGACCCAGTACTTC.

The chain carries TRBV10-1 and TRBJ2-3; no reliable D call. Germline values: CDR1 WNHNN, CDR2 SYGVQD (reference sequence). The CDR3 length is 13 residues. Trimming took off 6 bases at V and 5 bases at J, with 12 bases between the two ends. The CDR3 is CASSVNQEDTQYF. The CDR3 DNA reads TGCGCCAGCAGCGTAAACCAGGAAGATACGCAGTATTTT.

J is TRBJ1-5 and V is TRBV13, with 7 positions matching TRBD1. Germline lookup yields CDR1 PRHDT and CDR2 FYEKMQ (reference sequence). The CDR3 is made up of 16 amino acids. Trimming removed 5 bases from V and 4 bases from J; junction bases left unmatched: 11. In DNA form, the CDR3 reads TGTGCCAGCAGCCGTAGACAGGGCGGTGGGAATCAGCCCCAGCATTTT. Residues: CASSRRQGGGNQPQHF.

The chain recombines TRBV11-1 with TRBJ2-1; 7 nucleotides agree with TRBD2. Unmatched junction bases numbered 11, after V lost 1 base and J lost 5 bases. The CDR3 extends over 17 amino acids. Per germline, CDR1 SGHAT and CDR2 FQDESV (reference sequence). CDR3 residues: CASSLGPRAGRDNEQFF. The DNA for the CDR3 is TGTGCCAGCAGCTTAGGCCCCAGGGCGGGGAGGGACAATGAGCAGTTCTTC.

The CDR3 protein is CASSLLTGANVLTF. In nucleotides, the CDR3 is TGTGCCAGCAGCTTGCTAACTGGGGCCAACGTCCTGACTTTC. V usage is TRBV5-5 and J usage is TRBJ2-6; no reliable D call. Germline CDR1 reads SGHKS; CDR2 reads YYEKEE (reference sequence). Trimming took 1 base from V and 2 from J, leaving 4 bases between them. The CDR3 covers 14 residues.

As regards this clone: Different DNA sequences within this sample yield the same CDR3. V is TRBV4-1 and J is TRBJ1-5, with D unresolved. This CDR3 has 15 residues. V lost 0 bases to trimming and J lost 4 bases, with 10 bases between them. Germline assignment: CDR1 MGHRA and CDR2 YSYEKL. The CDR3 sequence: CASSQDLPGNQPQHF. CDR3 in DNA: TGCGCCAGCAGCCAAGATCTGCCAGGAAATCAGCCCCAGCATTTT.

The sample holds one count of this clone. V and J are TRBV6-1 and TRBJ1-2; TRBD1 is a possible D gene (5 bases). Germline assignment: CDR1 MNHNS and CDR2 SASEGT. Trimming took 3 bases from V and 6 from J, leaving 20 bases between them. CDR3 length: 16 amino acids. CDR3 sequence reads: CASSDKSPGWLDGYTF. DNA of the CDR3: TGTGCCAGCAGTGATAAATCCCCAGGGTGGCTGGATGGCTACACCTTC.